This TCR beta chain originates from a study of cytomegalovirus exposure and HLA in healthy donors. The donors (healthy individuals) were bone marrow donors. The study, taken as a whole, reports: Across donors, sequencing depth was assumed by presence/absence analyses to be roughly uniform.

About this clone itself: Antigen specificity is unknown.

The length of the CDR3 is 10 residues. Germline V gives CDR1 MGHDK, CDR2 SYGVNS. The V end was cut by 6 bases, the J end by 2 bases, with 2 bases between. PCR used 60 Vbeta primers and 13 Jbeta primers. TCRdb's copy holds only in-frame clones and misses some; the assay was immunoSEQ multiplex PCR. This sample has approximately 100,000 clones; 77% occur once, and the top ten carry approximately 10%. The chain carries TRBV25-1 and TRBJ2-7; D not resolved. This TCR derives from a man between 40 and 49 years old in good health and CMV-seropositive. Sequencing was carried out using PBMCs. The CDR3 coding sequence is TGTGCCAGCAGCACCTACGAGCAGTACTTC. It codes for CASSTYEQYF.